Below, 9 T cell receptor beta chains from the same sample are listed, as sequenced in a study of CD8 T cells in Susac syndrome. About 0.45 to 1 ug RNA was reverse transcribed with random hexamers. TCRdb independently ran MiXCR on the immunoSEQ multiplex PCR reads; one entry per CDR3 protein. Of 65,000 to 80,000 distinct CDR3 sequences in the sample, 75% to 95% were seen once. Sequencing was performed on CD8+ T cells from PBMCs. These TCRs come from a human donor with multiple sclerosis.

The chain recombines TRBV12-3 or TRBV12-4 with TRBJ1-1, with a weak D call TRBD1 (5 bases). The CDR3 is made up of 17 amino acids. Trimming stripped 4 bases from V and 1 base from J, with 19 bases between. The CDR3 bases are TGTGCCAGCAGTTCGTTCTCCGCAATGGGGCAGAACACTGAAGCTTTCTTT. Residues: CASSSFSAMGQNTEAFF.

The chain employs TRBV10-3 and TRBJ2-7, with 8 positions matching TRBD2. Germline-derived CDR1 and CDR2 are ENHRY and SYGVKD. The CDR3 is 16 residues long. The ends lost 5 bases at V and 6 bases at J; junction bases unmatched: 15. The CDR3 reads CAISKSEVLAGREQYF. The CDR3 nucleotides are TGTGCCATCAGTAAGAGTGAAGTGTTAGCGGGGCGCGAGCAGTACTTC.

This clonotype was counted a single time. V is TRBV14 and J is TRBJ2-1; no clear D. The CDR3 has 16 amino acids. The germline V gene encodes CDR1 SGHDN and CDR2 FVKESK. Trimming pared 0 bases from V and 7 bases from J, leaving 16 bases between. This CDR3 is CASSQEVVFSVNEQFF. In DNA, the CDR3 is TGTGCCAGCAGCCAAGAGGTAGTGTTCAGTGTGAATGAGCAGTTCTTC.

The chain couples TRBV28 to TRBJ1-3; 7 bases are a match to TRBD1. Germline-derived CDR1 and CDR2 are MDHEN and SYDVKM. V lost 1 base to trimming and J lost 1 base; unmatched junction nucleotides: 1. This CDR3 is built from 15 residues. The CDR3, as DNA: TGTGCCAGCAGTTTATTGACAGGGTCTGGAAACACCATATATTTT. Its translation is CASSLLTGSGNTIYF.

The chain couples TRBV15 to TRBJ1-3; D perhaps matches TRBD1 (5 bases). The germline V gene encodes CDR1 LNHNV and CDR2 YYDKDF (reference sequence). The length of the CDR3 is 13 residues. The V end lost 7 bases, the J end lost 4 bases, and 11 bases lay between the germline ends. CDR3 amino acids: CATMFTGGNTIYF. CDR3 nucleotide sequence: TGTGCCACCATGTTTACAGGCGGAAACACCATATATTTT.

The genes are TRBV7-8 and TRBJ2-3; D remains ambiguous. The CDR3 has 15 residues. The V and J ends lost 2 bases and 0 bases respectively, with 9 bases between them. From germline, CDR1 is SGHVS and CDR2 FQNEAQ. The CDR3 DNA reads TGTGCCAGCAGCTTAACTTTAGGAAGCACAGATACGCAGTATTTT. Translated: CASSLTLGSTDTQYF.

The CDR3 loop reads CASSLSGINQPQHF. CDR3 in DNA: TGTGCCAGCAGTTTATCCGGGATCAATCAGCCCCAGCATTTT. This sequence joins TRBV28 and TRBJ1-5, with D unresolved. This CDR3 has 14 residues. Trimming took 1 base from V and 3 from J, leaving 7 bases between them. Germline assignment: CDR1 MDHEN and CDR2 SYDVKM.

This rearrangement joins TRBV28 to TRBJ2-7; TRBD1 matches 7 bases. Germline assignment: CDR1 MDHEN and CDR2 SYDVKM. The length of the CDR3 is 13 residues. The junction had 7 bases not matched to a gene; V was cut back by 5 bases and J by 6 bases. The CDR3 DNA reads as TGTGCCAGCAGTAGACAGGGCAGGGCCGAGCAGTACTTC. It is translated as CASSRQGRAEQYF.

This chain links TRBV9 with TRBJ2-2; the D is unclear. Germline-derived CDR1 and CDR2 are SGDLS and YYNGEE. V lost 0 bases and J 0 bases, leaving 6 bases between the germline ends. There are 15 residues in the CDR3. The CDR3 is CASSVARANTGELFF. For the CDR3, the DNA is TGTGCCAGCAGCGTAGCGCGAGCGAACACCGGGGAGCTGTTTTTT. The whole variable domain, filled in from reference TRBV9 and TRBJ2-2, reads DSGVTQTPKHLITATGQRVTLRCSPRSGDLSVYWYQQSLDQGLQFLIQYYNGEERAKGNILERFSAQQFPDLHSELNLSSLELGDSALYFCASSVARANTGELFFGEGSRLTVL.